The T cell receptor beta chain described here comes from a study of graft-versus-host responses after intestinal transplantation. Background on the study: Tacrolimus and steroids were given for roughly 3 years to all recipients after anti-thymocyte globulin induction. Study-wide results and caveats: Early post-transplant HvG declines showed an association with peak circulating GvH clone levels. GvH clones occurred in recipient marrow; some first appeared in ileum or blood. Across patients carrying graft-donor T cell macrochimerism, allografts held high graft-versus-host to host-versus-graft clonal ratios.

Details on this clone: What it recognizes is unknown.

Method: immunoSEQ multiplex PCR; TCRdb's copy keeps in-frame clones and lacks some. Altogether tens of thousands of clones are present, about 94% being singletons, with the ten largest covering approximately 0.4%. The CDR3 consists of 16 residues. CDR1 and CDR2 from the germline V gene are SGHTA and FQGNSA. Trimming removed 0 bases at V and 1 base at J, with 11 bases between. Sequencing was performed on unstimulated CD4+ T cells sorted from spleen or lymph node cells, taken before transplant. The rearrangement links TRBV7-2 to TRBJ2-3; possibly TRBD1 or TRBD2 for D (5 bases each). This receptor was taken from a human donor who was the organ donor for an intestinal transplant. The CDR3, as DNA: TGTGCCAGCAGCTTAGCGTCTAGCAGGGGCACAGATACGCAGTATTTT. Its protein product is CASSLASSRGTDTQYF.